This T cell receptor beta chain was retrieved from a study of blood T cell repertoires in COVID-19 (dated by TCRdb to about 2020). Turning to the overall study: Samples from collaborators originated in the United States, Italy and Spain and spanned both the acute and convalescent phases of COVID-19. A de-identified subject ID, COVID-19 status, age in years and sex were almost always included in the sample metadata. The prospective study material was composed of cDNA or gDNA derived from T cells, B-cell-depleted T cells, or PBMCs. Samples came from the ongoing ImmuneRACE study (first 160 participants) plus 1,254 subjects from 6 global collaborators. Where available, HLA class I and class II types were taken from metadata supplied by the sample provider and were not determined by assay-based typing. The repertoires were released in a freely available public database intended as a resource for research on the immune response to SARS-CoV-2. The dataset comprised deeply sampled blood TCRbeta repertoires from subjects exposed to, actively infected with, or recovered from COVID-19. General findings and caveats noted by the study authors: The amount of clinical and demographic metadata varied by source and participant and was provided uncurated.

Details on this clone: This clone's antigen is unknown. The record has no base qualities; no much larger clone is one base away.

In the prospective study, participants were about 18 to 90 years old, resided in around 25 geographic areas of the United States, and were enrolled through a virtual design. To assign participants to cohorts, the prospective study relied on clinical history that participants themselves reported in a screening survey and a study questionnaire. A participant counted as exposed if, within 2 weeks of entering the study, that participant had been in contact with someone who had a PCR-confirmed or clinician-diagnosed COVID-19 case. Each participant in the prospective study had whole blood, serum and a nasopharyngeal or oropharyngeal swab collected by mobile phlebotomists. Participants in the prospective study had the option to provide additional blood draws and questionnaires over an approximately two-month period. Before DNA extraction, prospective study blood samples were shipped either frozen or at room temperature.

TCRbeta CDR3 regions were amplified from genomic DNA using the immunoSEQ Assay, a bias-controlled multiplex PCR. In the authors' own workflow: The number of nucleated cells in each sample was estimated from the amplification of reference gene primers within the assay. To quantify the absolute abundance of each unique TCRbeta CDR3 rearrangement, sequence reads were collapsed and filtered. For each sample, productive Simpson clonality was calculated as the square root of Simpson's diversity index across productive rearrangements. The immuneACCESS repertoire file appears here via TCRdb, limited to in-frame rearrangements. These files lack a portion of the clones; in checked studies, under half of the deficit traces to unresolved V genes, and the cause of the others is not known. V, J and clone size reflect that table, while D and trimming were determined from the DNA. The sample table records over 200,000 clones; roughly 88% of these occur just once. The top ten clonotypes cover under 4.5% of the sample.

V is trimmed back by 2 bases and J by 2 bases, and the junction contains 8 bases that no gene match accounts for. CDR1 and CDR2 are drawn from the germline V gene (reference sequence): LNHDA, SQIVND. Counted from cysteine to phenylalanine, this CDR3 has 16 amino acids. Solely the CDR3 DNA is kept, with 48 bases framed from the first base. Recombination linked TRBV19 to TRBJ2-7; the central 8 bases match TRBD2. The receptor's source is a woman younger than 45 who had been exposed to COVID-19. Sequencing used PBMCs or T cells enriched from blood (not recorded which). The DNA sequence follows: TGTGCCAGTAGTATAAAATTCGGGAGGGCCCCCTACGAGCAGTACTTC. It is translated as CASSIKFGRAPYEQYF.